The 18 T cell receptor beta chains in this list originate from one sample, sequenced in a study of blood T cell repertoires in COVID-19 (dated by TCRdb to 2020 to 2021). Library prep was done by the immunoSEQ multiplex PCR assay. Sourced from immuneACCESS, this table was stored by TCRdb with only in-frame sequences that have V and J called. A share of the clones is absent; for the studies checked, an unresolved V gene accounts for under half, and the remainder has no known explanation. The sample yields fewer than 100,000 clones; 90% were counted once. The ten biggest clones cover 0.7% to 0.9% of the sample. The source material was peripheral blood. The source of these receptors is an elderly woman with acute or convalescent COVID-19.

This clone was found a few times. The rearrangement joins TRBV5-5 to TRBJ1-3, with D possibly TRBD1 on 5 matching bases. Per germline, CDR1 SGHKS and CDR2 YYEKEE (reference sequence). V gave up 1 base and J gave up 9 bases, with 11 bases separating them. The CDR3 runs 13 residues. As DNA, the CDR3 is TGTGCCAGCAGCTTGCCCAGGGTCAGCACCATATATTTT. The encoded protein is CASSLPRVSTIYF.

The chain employs TRBV7-2 and TRBJ2-5; 7 nucleotides align to TRBD1. Trimming cost V 2 bases and J 1 base; bases outside gene matches: 7. The V gene's germline CDR1 is SGHTA and CDR2 FQGNSA. The CDR3 covers 16 residues. CDR3 DNA: TGTGCCAGCAGCTTATTTAAAGGGGGCCCCCAAGAGACCCAGTACTTC. It codes for CASSLFKGGPQETQYF.

This rearrangement joins TRBV28 to TRBJ1-6; weak D call: TRBD1 (6 bases). V dropped 8 bases and J dropped 5 bases, with 13 bases sitting between them. Germline CDR1 reads MDHEN; CDR2 reads SYDVKM. CDR3 length: 14 amino acids. The CDR3 DNA is TGTGCCAGCTGTACGGGACAACATAATTCACCCCTCCACTTT. It specifies CASCTGQHNSPLHF.

The rearrangement uses TRBV5-6 and TRBJ1-2; D is unresolved. CDR1 is SGHDT and CDR2 is YYEEEE in the germline V gene. This CDR3 contains 13 residues. V lost 0 bases and J 5 bases, leaving 8 bases between the germline ends. The CDR3 here is CASSLVEGYGYTF. The CDR3, as DNA: TGTGCCAGCAGCTTGGTAGAGGGATATGGCTACACCTTC.

This chain connects TRBV4-2 to TRBJ1-5; tentative D call: TRBD1 (6 bases). Germline V gene data show CDR1 as LGHNA and CDR2 as YNFKEQ. CDR3 length: 13 amino acids. V was shortened by 4 bases and J by 3 bases, with 7 bases between the two germline ends. CDR3 coding DNA: TGTGCCAGCAGCCGGGACAACAATCAGCCCCAGCATTTT. This translates into CASSRDNNQPQHF.

The chain has TRBV28 and TRBJ2-2, with 7 nucleotides matching TRBD2. V gave up 6 bases and J gave up 1 base; unmatched junction bases: 5. Germline CDR1 reads MDHEN; CDR2 reads SYDVKM. CDR3 size: 15 residues. CDR3 region: CASRGGGRNTGELFF. The CDR3 nucleotides are TGTGCCAGCAGGGGTGGCGGGAGGAACACCGGGGAGCTGTTTTTT. Together with reference TRBV28 and TRBJ2-2, the CDR3 gives the full variable domain: DVKVTQSSRYLVKRTGEKVFLECVQDMDHENMFWYRQDPGLGLRLIYFSYDVKMKEKGDIPEGYSVSREKKERFSLILESASTNQTSMYLCASRGGGRNTGELFFGEGSRLTVL.

The chain links TRBV5-6 to TRBJ2-3; 11 bases are a match to TRBD1. The CDR3 sequence is 15 residues long. Germline lookup yields CDR1 SGHDT and CDR2 YYEEEE. Trimming took 3 bases from V and 5 from J; bases not matched to a gene: 5. The CDR3 nucleotides are TGTGCCAGCAGCTCGGCCGGGACAGGGGGAGATACGCAGTATTTT. Translating gives CASSSAGTGGDTQYF.

This clone was observed once. The V call is TRBV10-3, the J call TRBJ1-2; weak D call: TRBD1 (5 bases). There are 13 residues in the CDR3. CDR1 ENHRY and CDR2 SYGVKD come from the germline V gene. Trimming shortened V by 5 bases and J by 3 bases, and 10 bases separated the two germline ends. The CDR3 nucleotides read TGTGCCATCAGTTCAGGGTTAGACTATGGCTACACCTTC. Translation: CAISSGLDYGYTF.

CDR3 in amino acids: CASSITGFSGNTIYF. The CDR3, as DNA: TGTGCCAGTAGTATAACAGGGTTCTCTGGAAACACCATATATTTT. The J gene is TRBJ1-3, the V gene TRBV19; a weak D match, TRBD1 (6 bases). Trimming shortened V by 2 bases and J by 0 bases, and 8 bases separated the two germline ends. The CDR3 extends over 15 amino acids. CDR1 is LNHDA and CDR2 is SQIVND in the germline V gene (reference sequence).

The chain is built from TRBV2 and TRBJ2-7, with D possibly matching TRBD2 (5 bases). V dropped 5 bases and J dropped 3 bases, with 8 bases sitting between them. CDR3 length: 12 amino acids. The germline V gene has CDR1 SNHLY and CDR2 FYNNEI. The CDR3 reads CASSTRLYEQYF. CDR3 sequence (DNA): TGTGCCAGCAGTACTAGACTCTACGAGCAGTACTTC.

The rearrangement links TRBV10-3 to TRBJ1-1, with D unresolved. Trimming removed 3 bases from V and 3 bases from J, with 11 bases in between. This CDR3 spans 14 amino acids. Germline V CDR1 and CDR2: ENHRY, SYGVKD. The CDR3 loop is CAISESNSYTEAFF. The CDR3 DNA reads as TGTGCCATCAGTGAAAGCAACAGCTACACTGAAGCTTTCTTT.

The rearrangement joins TRBV5-1 to TRBJ2-3; 7 bases line up with TRBD2. The CDR3 runs to 15 residues. J lost 0 bases, V lost 7 bases, and 8 bases had no gene match. Germline V CDR1 and CDR2: SGHRS, YFSETQ. CDR3: CASRLATSSTDTQYF. The CDR3 nucleotides are TGCGCCAGCCGACTAGCTACCTCTAGCACAGATACGCAGTATTTT.

The chain recombines TRBV9 with TRBJ2-2, with TRBD1 matching 10 bases. CDR3 length: 15 amino acids. The V gene's germline CDR1 is SGDLS and CDR2 YYNGEE. V was clipped by 2 bases and J by 5 bases; unmatched bases: 3. Here the CDR3 DNA reads TGTGCCAGCAGCGTTGGACAGGGGGTTACCGGGGAGCTGTTTTTT. Translating gives CASSVGQGVTGELFF.

J is TRBJ2-7 and V is TRBV28, with TRBD1 identical over 8 bases. This CDR3 contains 15 residues. Germline assignment: CDR1 MDHEN and CDR2 SYDVKM. After removal of 8 bases from V and 4 bases from J, the junction contained 13 bases not matched to a gene. CDR3 loop: CASDTGTGALYEQYF. CDR3 DNA: TGTGCCAGCGATACCGGGACAGGTGCTCTTTACGAGCAGTACTTC.

The chain employs TRBV12-5 and TRBJ2-1; 9 nucleotides align to TRBD1. The CDR3 is made up of 16 amino acids. Trimming removed 4 bases from V and 3 bases from J; junction bases left unmatched: 7. The germline V gene has CDR1 LGHNT and CDR2 FRNRAP. This CDR3 reads CASGSHRDRDYNEQFF. The CDR3 nucleotides read TGTGCTAGTGGTTCACACCGGGACAGGGACTACAATGAGCAGTTCTTC. Variable domain in full (rest from reference TRBV12-5 and TRBJ2-1): DARVTQTPRHKVTEMGQEVTMRCQPILGHNTVFWYRQTMMQGLELLAYFRNRAPLDDSGMPKDRFSAEMPDATLATLKIQPSEPRDSAVYFCASGSHRDRDYNEQFFGPGTRLTVL.

Only a few counts were recorded for this clone. V is TRBV5-1 and J is TRBJ2-3; no reliable D call. CDR1 and CDR2 from the germline V gene are SGHRS and YFSETQ. Between the trimmed V and J ends, which lost 0 bases and 1 base, there was a span of 12 bases. This CDR3 is built from 16 residues. This CDR3 is CASSLGGQPGTDTQYF. CDR3 nucleotide sequence: TGCGCCAGCAGCTTGGGAGGCCAACCGGGCACAGATACGCAGTATTTT.

V gene TRBV19 combines with J gene TRBJ2-2, with 7 nucleotides matching TRBD1. CDR1 LNHDA and CDR2 SQIVND come from the germline V gene (reference sequence). After removal of 7 bases from V and 5 bases from J, the junction contained 13 bases not matched to a gene. The CDR3 extends over 16 amino acids. The CDR3 sequence: CASTSGTAPITGELFF. Here the CDR3 DNA reads TGTGCCAGTACCTCCGGGACAGCGCCTATAACCGGGGAGCTGTTTTTT.

This sequence joins TRBV28 and TRBJ1-5, with D possibly matching TRBD1 (5 bases). The CDR3 extends over 16 amino acids. Per germline, CDR1 MDHEN and CDR2 SYDVKM. Trimming took off 0 bases at V and 0 bases at J, with 9 bases between the two ends. Written as DNA, the CDR3 is TGTGCCAGCAGTTTATGGGCAGGGCGTAGCAATCAGCCCCAGCATTTT. Amino acids: CASSLWAGRSNQPQHF.